This T cell receptor beta chain comes out of a study of cytomegalovirus exposure and HLA in healthy donors. Study conclusions and caveats: Later examination showed HLA-associated TCR beta chains had greater clonal expansion than equally common others.

The PCR used 60 Vbeta and 13 Jbeta primers. Sequencing was performed with immunoSEQ multiplex PCR; in TCRdb, only in-frame clones are kept and a portion is missing. In the table there are some 140,000 clones, about four fifths of which are singletons. V was trimmed by 4 bases and J by 5 bases, leaving 18 bases between them. Germline CDR1 and CDR2: MNHEY and SMNVEV (reference sequence). The CDR3 sequence is 16 residues long. About this clone itself: What it binds is not known.

The chain joins TRBV27 to TRBJ2-1; D is possibly TRBD2 (6 bases). This clonotype was obtained from a young man in good health and CMV-seropositive. Sequenced: PBMCs. For the CDR3, the DNA is TGTGCCAGCAGTTCCCCCTCCAGCGGGCCAAACAATGAGCAGTTCTTC. Translation: CASSSPSSGPNNEQFF.